Following are 7 T cell receptor beta chains from one sample sequenced in a study of OX40 agonist ivuxolimab in advanced cancers. Libraries were prepared by immunoSEQ multiplex PCR; TCRdb keeps only in-frame clonotypes and omits some of them. The repertoire holds around 150,000 clones, approximately 94% seen once, with approximately 0.93% in the top ten. Specimen: CD4+ or CD8+ T cells sorted from blood, collected in a trial of the OX40 agonist ivuxolimab. These receptors all stem from an adult with an advanced solid tumor such as melanoma, head and neck, liver or kidney cancer.

The rearrangement links TRBV6-1 to TRBJ1-4; D uncertain. CDR1 and CDR2 from the germline V gene are MNHNS and SASEGT. V was shortened by 1 base and J by 0 bases, with 6 bases between the two germline ends. CDR3 length equals 15 residues. This CDR3 reads CASSEVPSTNEKLFF. The DNA of the CDR3 is TGTGCCAGCAGTGAAGTCCCCTCAACTAATGAAAAACTGTTTTTT.

This rearrangement joins TRBV18 to TRBJ1-1; 7 bases match TRBD1. V dropped 10 bases and J dropped 7; count of bases not matched to a gene: 9. The CDR3 has 12 amino acids. Germline V gives CDR1 KGHSH, CDR2 LQKENI. CDR3 bases: TGTGCCACCCTACAGGGGTCGGGTGAAGCTTTCTTT. It yields the protein CATLQGSGEAFF.

The rearrangement links TRBV2 to TRBJ2-7, with a possible D match to TRBD1 (6 bases). CDR3 length: 14 amino acids. Germline CDR1 SNHLY, CDR2 FYNNEI. The germline V and J ends were trimmed by 3 bases and 6 bases, with 15 bases remaining between them. CDR3 sequence reads: CASSETTGNSEQYF. The CDR3 region has the DNA TGTGCCAGCAGTGAGACTACAGGGAATTCCGAGCAGTACTTC.

The V call is TRBV6-6, the J call TRBJ2-7; tentative D call: TRBD1 (6 bases). This CDR3 region has 12 residues. Trimming took off 8 bases at V and 3 bases at J, with 11 bases between the two ends. The germline V gene encodes CDR1 MNHNY and CDR2 SVGAGI (reference sequence). In DNA, the CDR3 is TGTGCCAGCGGAAACAGGGACTACGAGCAGTACTTC. Its protein product is CASGNRDYEQYF.

The rearrangement uses TRBV4-1 and TRBJ2-7; D is ambiguous. V gave up 0 bases and J gave up 3 bases, with 15 bases separating them. Germline V lookup: CDR1 MGHRA, CDR2 YSYEKL. There are 16 residues in the CDR3. CDR3 loop: CASSQEPSNKVYEQYF. In nucleotides, the CDR3 is TGCGCCAGCAGCCAAGAACCGAGCAATAAGGTCTACGAGCAGTACTTC.

The J gene is TRBJ2-7, the V gene TRBV5-1; D call uncertain. The CDR3 contains 12 residues. Germline V gene sequence: CDR1 SGHRS, CDR2 YFSETQ. The V end was cut by 5 bases, the J end by 2 bases, with 8 bases between. This CDR3 is CASSSDAYEQYF. DNA of the CDR3: TGCGCCAGCAGTTCCGACGCCTACGAGCAGTACTTC.

The chain uses TRBV18 and TRBJ2-1; D remains unclear. Per the germline V gene, CDR1 is KGHSH and CDR2 is LQKENI. The CDR3 is 14 residues long. Deletions cut 3 bases from V and 4 bases from J, with 10 bases between. The CDR3 spells CASSPMDDYNEQFF. The CDR3 DNA is TGTGCCAGCTCACCTATGGACGATTACAATGAGCAGTTCTTC.